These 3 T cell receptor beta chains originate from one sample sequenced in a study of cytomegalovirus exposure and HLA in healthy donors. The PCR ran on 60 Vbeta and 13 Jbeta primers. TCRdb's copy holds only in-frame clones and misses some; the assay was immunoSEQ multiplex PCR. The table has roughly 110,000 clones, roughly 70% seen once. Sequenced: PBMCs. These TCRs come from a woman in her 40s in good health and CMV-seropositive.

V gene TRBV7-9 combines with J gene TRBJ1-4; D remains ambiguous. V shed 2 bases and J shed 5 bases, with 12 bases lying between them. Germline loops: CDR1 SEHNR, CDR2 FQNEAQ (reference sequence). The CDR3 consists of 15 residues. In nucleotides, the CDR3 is TGTGCCAGCAGCTTATCCAGTAGCCGGAATGAAAAACTGTTTTTT. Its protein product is CASSLSSSRNEKLFF.

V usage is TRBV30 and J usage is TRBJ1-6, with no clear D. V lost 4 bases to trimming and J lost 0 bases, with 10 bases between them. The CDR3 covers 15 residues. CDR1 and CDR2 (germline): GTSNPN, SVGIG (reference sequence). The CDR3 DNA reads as TGTGCCTGGAAATCCGAGAGCTCCTATAATTCACCCCTCCACTTT. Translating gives CAWKSESSYNSPLHF.

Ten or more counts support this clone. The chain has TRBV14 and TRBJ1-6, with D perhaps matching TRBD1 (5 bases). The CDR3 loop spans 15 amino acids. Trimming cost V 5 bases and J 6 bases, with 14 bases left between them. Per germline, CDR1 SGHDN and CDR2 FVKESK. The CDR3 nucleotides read TGTGCCAGCAGCGAGGGACGGGGGTTTAATTCACCCCTCCACTTT. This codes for CASSEGRGFNSPLHF. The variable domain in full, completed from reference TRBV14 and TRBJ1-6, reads EAGVTQFPSHSVIEKGQTVTLRCDPISGHDNLYWYRRVMGKEIKFLLHFVKESKQDESGMPNNRFLAERTGGTYSTLKVQPAELEDSGVYFCASSEGRGFNSPLHFGNGTRLTVT.